Each of the 2 T cell receptor beta chains below was sequenced from the same sample in a study of regulatory T cells in long-lasting Graves disease listed by TCRdb under 2021. Library prep was done by multiplex PCR. Reads for this sample came from an Illumina HiSeq 4000. TCR beta libraries were built with iRepertoire HTBI primers and Arm-PCR amplification of CDR3 regions. The public reads were reprocessed in TCRdb via fastp at Q25 and MiXCR, keeping in-frame beta chains. Identical CDR3 proteins give one entry, which carries the most common genes and DNA. For this sample the table gives 400,000 to 500,000 distinct CDR3 sequences, of which about 17% were detected only once. In total, the top ten clones hold about a quarter of the sample. This specimen's time point label, per the study, means: newly diagnosed GD, antithyroid drugs for less than 3 months. RNA was extracted from PBMCs in TRIzol for both TCR sequencing and RNA sequencing.

These data were also filed under a second study, of T cells in Graves' hyperthyroidism and ophthalmopathy.

Sequenced here: peripheral blood mononuclear cells (PBMCs), sampled at new diagnosis, from a patient treated with antithyroid drugs. The origin of the receptors is a woman aged 18-29 years with Graves disease. Donor details come from another sample of the same person, matched by shared clones.

This clonotype came up many times. For the CDR3, the DNA is TGTGCCAGCAGTATACTTAGCGGGAGTTTTTACTTC. This encodes CASSILSGSFYF. The V gene is TRBV12-3 or TRBV12-4, the J gene TRBJ2-7, with 9 bases aligning to TRBD2. V lost 5 bases, J lost 13 bases, and 9 bases stayed unmatched. This CDR3 is 12 amino acids long.

This clonotype was found many times. The J gene is TRBJ2-7, the V gene TRBV28; 8 bases align to TRBD2. Germline-derived CDR1 and CDR2 are MDHEN and SYDVKM. The CDR3 spans 14 residues. With 7 bases clipped from V and 3 bases from J, the junction kept 8 bases outside the gene matches. The CDR3 here is CASTREGPFYEQYF. The CDR3 DNA reads as TGTGCCAGCACCCGGGAGGGCCCTTTCTACGAGCAGTACTTC.